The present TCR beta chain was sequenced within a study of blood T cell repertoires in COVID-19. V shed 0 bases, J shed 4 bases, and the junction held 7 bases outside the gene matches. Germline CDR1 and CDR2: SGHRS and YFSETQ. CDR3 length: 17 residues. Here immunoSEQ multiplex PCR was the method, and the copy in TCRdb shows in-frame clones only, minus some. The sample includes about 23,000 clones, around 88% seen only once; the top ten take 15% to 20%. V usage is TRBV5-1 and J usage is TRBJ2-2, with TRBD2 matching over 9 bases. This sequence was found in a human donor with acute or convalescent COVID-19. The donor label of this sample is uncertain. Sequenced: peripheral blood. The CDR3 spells CASSLAGPGLATGELFF. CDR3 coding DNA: TGCGCCAGCAGCTTGGCCGGACCGGGACTAGCCACCGGGGAGCTGTTTTTT.